This TCR beta chain was obtained from a study of blood T cell repertoires in COVID-19. The data were produced by immunoSEQ multiplex PCR, yet TCRdb's version contains in-frame clones alone and is incomplete. The profile covers roughly 150,000 clones, with roughly four fifths appearing a single time and around 7% taken by the ten largest. This receptor was obtained from a middle-aged man who had recovered from COVID-19. The sequenced material came from PBMCs or T cells enriched from blood (not recorded which).

CDR3 amino acids: CASSFTQSNYGYTF. In nucleotides, the CDR3 is TGTGCCAGCAGCTTTACACAGTCTAACTATGGCTACACCTTC. This chain connects TRBV5-6 to TRBJ1-2; D ambiguous. The V gene lost 2 bases and the J gene lost 0 bases, with 8 bases spanning the gap. Germline assignment: CDR1 SGHDT and CDR2 YYEEEE. The CDR3 is made up of 14 amino acids.